The present TCR beta chain was sequenced within a study of blood T cell repertoires in COVID-19. Study-level background: Collection of acute and convalescent COVID-19 samples took place in the United States, Italy and Spain.

The ends were cut back, 3 bases at V and 0 bases at J, with 12 bases in the middle. Germline CDR1 and CDR2: LGHDT and YNNKEL (reference sequence). The CDR3 runs 16 residues. As handled by the study authors: Amplification from reference gene primers served as the basis for estimated nucleated cell counts. The repertoire was sequenced with immunoSEQ multiplex PCR; TCRdb's copy has only in-frame clones and lacks some. V, J and clone size were drawn from that table, and D and trimming were deduced from the DNA. There are tens of thousands of clones in the sample; around 85% occur only once, and approximately 15% lies in the top ten.

The sample was peripheral blood. This clonotype was obtained from a woman at least 80 years old with active or convalescent COVID-19. The V and J genes are TRBV3-1 (or the pseudogene TRBV3-2) and TRBJ1-5; tentatively, D is TRBD1 (6 bases). CDR3 coding DNA: TGTGCCAGCAGCCAGGACAGTTCTATTAGCAATCAGCCCCAGCATTTT. This gives the protein CASSQDSSISNQPQHF.